These 17 T cell receptor beta chains share one sample of origin, sequenced in a study of blood T cell repertoires in COVID-19 (dated by TCRdb to 2018 to 2021). Libraries were constructed by the immunoSEQ multiplex PCR assay. Drawn from immuneACCESS, this table holds only the in-frame rearrangements with V and J called that TCRdb kept. Clones are partly lost; checked studies trace under half to an unresolved V gene and leave the rest unexplained. The sample table records 53,000 or so clones; around 79% of these occur just once. The ten most abundant clones make up about 45% of the sample. Material for sequencing was peripheral blood. The receptor set was obtained from a man aged 65 to 79 with active or convalescent COVID-19.

The chain uses TRBV30 and TRBJ1-5; maybe TRBD1 (5 bases). Germline V CDR1 and CDR2: GTSNPN, SVGIG (reference sequence). CDR3 size: 13 residues. V was trimmed by 2 bases and J by 6 bases, leaving 11 bases between them. The CDR3 protein is CAWSTREGQPQHF. In DNA form, the CDR3 reads TGTGCCTGGAGTACCAGGGAGGGTCAGCCCCAGCATTTT.

This CDR3 is CASSQEGRTAGGHEQYF. The CDR3, as DNA: TGTGCCAGCAGCCAAGAAGGAAGAACTGCGGGGGGCCACGAGCAGTACTTC. J is TRBJ2-7 and V is TRBV4-2; TRBD2 agrees at 8 bases. The CDR3 is 17 amino acids. J was trimmed by 5 bases and V by 0 bases; bases with no gene match: 12. From germline, CDR1 is LGHNA and CDR2 YNFKEQ.

This chain uses TRBV9 with TRBJ2-7; D remains ambiguous. Germline CDR1 reads SGDLS; CDR2 reads YYNGEE. The CDR3 is made up of 13 amino acids. The V gene lost 0 bases and the J gene lost 5 bases, with 9 bases spanning the gap. The CDR3 spells CASSVGQNHEQYF. CDR3 sequence (DNA): TGTGCCAGCAGCGTAGGGCAGAACCACGAGCAGTACTTC.

In its sample, this clone was seen many times. The rearrangement uses TRBV7-2 and TRBJ1-2; no clear D. Germline V CDR1 and CDR2: SGHTA, FQGNSA. The CDR3 consists of 12 residues. Trimming pared 5 bases from V and 8 bases from J, leaving 12 bases between. CDR3 in DNA: TGTGCCAGCAGCCTTCAGTCTTTAGGCTACACCTTC. Its translation is CASSLQSLGYTF.

J is TRBJ1-1 and V is TRBV11-3, with 8 bases identical to TRBD1. Unmatched junction bases numbered 4, after V lost 2 bases and J lost 5 bases. The CDR3 is made up of 14 amino acids. Looked up from germline, CDR1 is SGHNT and CDR2 is YENEEA. CDR3 coding DNA: TGTGCCAGCAGCTTAACTGGGGACAGGACTGAAGCTTTCTTT. Translated, it gives CASSLTGDRTEAFF.

The rearrangement uses TRBV28 and TRBJ1-2, with 8 bases matching TRBD1. The CDR3 contains 16 residues. CDR1 and CDR2 (germline): MDHEN, SYDVKM. V was pared by 3 bases and J by 4 bases, with 10 bases of the junction left unmatched. The CDR3 bases are TGTGCCAGCAGTTTCTCCCGGGACAGGAACATCTATGGCTACACCTTC. It yields the protein CASSFSRDRNIYGYTF.

The chain recombines TRBV6-2 or TRBV6-3 with TRBJ1-3; 8 positions agree with TRBD1. Trimming at V came to 2 bases and at J to 3 bases, leaving 12 bases not matched to a gene. The CDR3 extends over 18 amino acids. The germline V gene encodes CDR1 MNHEY and CDR2 SVGEGT. The CDR3, as DNA: TGTGCCAGCAGTTACCTAACAAACGACAGGGGCGGTGGAAACACCATATATTTT. This sequence encodes CASSYLTNDRGGGNTIYF.

The rearrangement joins TRBV7-2 to TRBJ1-3; D is undetermined. This CDR3 is built from 15 residues. Germline-derived CDR1 and CDR2 are SGHTA and FQGNSA. V was cut by 4 bases and J by 0 bases, with 10 bases left in between. CDR3 DNA: TGTGCCAGCAGCTCCGGACTTCTCTCTGGAAACACCATATATTTT. It encodes CASSSGLLSGNTIYF.

The chain employs TRBV28 and TRBJ1-2; no clear D. The CDR3 runs 11 residues. The V and J ends lost 9 bases and 4 bases respectively, with 9 bases between them. Per germline, CDR1 MDHEN and CDR2 SYDVKM. The CDR3 nucleotides are TGTGCCAGGGGAGAGGGCTATGGCTACACCTTC. Protein: CARGEGYGYTF.

The V gene is TRBV5-1, the J gene TRBJ1-1, with D hard to call. The CDR3 covers 15 residues. Trimming pared 0 bases from V and 1 base from J, leaving 10 bases between. In germline, CDR1 is SGHRS, CDR2 YFSETQ. The DNA of the CDR3 is TGCGCCAGCAGCTTGGGGTTGGGCGAGAACACTGAAGCTTTCTTT. Protein sequence: CASSLGLGENTEAFF.

The V gene is TRBV7-6, the J gene TRBJ2-2, with 10 bases that match TRBD2. The CDR3 contains 17 residues. Germline loops: CDR1 SGHVS, CDR2 FNYEAQ. V trimming: 1 base; J trimming: 0 bases; junction bases outside the gene matches: 2. In DNA form, the CDR3 reads TGTGCCAGCAGCTTAGGTAGCGGGGGGTCGAACACCGGGGAGCTGTTTTTT. This translates into CASSLGSGGSNTGELFF.

The table lists this clone with a few counts. CDR3: CASGRSGGYLYEQYF. The CDR3 nucleotides are TGTGCCAGCGGGCGCAGCGGGGGGTATCTCTACGAGCAGTACTTC. The chain links TRBV2 to TRBJ2-7; 9 bases agree with TRBD2. The germline gives CDR1 SNHLY, CDR2 FYNNEI. The CDR3 has 15 amino acids. With V trimmed by 8 bases and J by 3 bases, 11 bases remained unmatched.

This clone was detected only a few times. The chain carries TRBV4-3 and TRBJ1-5; no clear D gene. The length of the CDR3 is 13 residues. V was trimmed by 0 bases and J by 7 bases, leaving 7 bases between them. Germline V gene data show CDR1 as LGHNA and CDR2 as YSLEER. For the CDR3, the DNA is TGCGCCAGCAGCCAAGAGCGTAGACAGCCCCAGCATTTT. Its protein is CASSQERRQPQHF.

As regards this clone: The junction and the germline gene differ at one end; a read error may be behind it. The J gene is TRBJ2-1, the V gene TRBV7-7; D call uncertain. The CDR3 totals 15 residues. Germline V gene lookup returns CDR1 SSHAT and CDR2 FNYEAQ (reference sequence). The CDR3 here is CASSLFADSYNEQFF. In DNA, the CDR3 is TGTGCTAGCAGCTTATTCGCGGACTCCTACAATGAGCAGTTCTTC.

The DNA for the CDR3 is TGTGCCACTAGTCGAGGCGGGGAGCTGTTTTTT. This codes for CATSRGGELFF. The chain employs TRBV15 and TRBJ2-2; D ambiguous. CDR1 and CDR2 from the germline V gene are LNHNV and YYDKDF (reference sequence). Trimming took off 9 bases at V and 7 bases at J, with 9 bases between the two ends. CDR3 length equals 11 residues.

J is TRBJ1-1 and V is TRBV5-1; D remains ambiguous. The CDR3 spans 13 residues. V lost 4 bases and J 7 bases, leaving 14 bases between the germline ends. Germline V gene sequence: CDR1 SGHRS, CDR2 YFSETQ. The DNA of the CDR3 is TGCGCCAGCAGCACTACTACTGAGGTTGAAGCTTTCTTT. As protein: CASSTTTEVEAFF. The variable domain in full, completed from reference TRBV5-1 and TRBJ1-1, reads KAGVTQTPRYLIKTRGQQVTLSCSPISGHRSVSWYQQTPGQGLQFLFEYFSETQRNKGNFPGRFSGRQFSNSRSEMNVSTLELGDSALYLCASSTTTEVEAFFGQGTRLTVV.

The chain links TRBV18 to TRBJ1-1, with 7 bases matching TRBD1. Germline CDR1 is KGHSH and CDR2 is LQKENI. CDR3 size: 15 residues. V gave up 0 bases and J gave up 4 bases; unmatched junction bases: 5. The CDR3 sequence: CASSPPSGGSTEAFF. The CDR3 DNA sequence: TGTGCCAGCTCACCACCGTCAGGGGGGTCCACTGAAGCTTTCTTT.